The 14 T cell receptor beta chains listed next were all sequenced from one sample in a study of T cell changes during pregnancy in multiple sclerosis. Sequenced by immunoSEQ multiplex PCR; TCRdb stores in-frame clones only, minus some. The sample records over 45,000 clones, 88% being singletons. Material: CD4+ T cells from peripheral blood mononuclear cells, obtained in the second trimester of pregnancy. The receptors were gathered from a female donor with multiple sclerosis, enrolled in a pregnancy study.

The V and J genes are TRBV2 and TRBJ2-7, with TRBD1 matching 12 bases. This CDR3 spans 15 amino acids. Germline V lookup: CDR1 SNHLY, CDR2 FYNNEI. The trim removed 5 bases at V and 6 bases at J, leaving 8 bases unmatched. The CDR3 sequence: CASSRTGTGGREQYF. DNA of the CDR3: TGTGCCAGCAGTAGGACCGGGACAGGGGGCCGCGAGCAGTACTTC.

The chain carries TRBV19 and TRBJ1-1; TRBD1 might be the D (5 bases). V was pared by 7 bases and J by 0 bases, with 15 bases between. The V gene's germline CDR1 is LNHDA and CDR2 SQIVND (reference sequence). CDR3 length equals 15 residues. CDR3 residues: CASTLGGRVNTEAFF. The CDR3 DNA sequence: TGTGCCAGTACCCTCGGGGGGAGGGTGAACACTGAAGCTTTCTTT.

The chain is built from TRBV5-1 and TRBJ2-1, with 14 bases matching TRBD2. Germline CDR1 is SGHRS and CDR2 is YFSETQ. Trimming at V came to 5 bases and at J to 2 bases, leaving 3 bases not matched to a gene. CDR3 length equals 16 residues. The CDR3 reads CASSLTSGRAYNEQFF. CDR3 sequence (DNA): TGCGCCAGCAGTTTGACTAGCGGGAGGGCCTACAATGAGCAGTTCTTC.

The CDR3 region is CASSPGGGQSHEQYF. The CDR3 DNA sequence: TGTGCCAGCAGCCCGGGAGGAGGGCAGTCCCACGAGCAGTACTTC. The chain uses TRBV5-4 and TRBJ2-7; 7 bases map to TRBD2. V lost 4 bases to trimming and J lost 5 bases; unmatched junction nucleotides: 12. The CDR3 contains 15 residues. The germline V gene encodes CDR1 SGHNT and CDR2 YYREEE (reference sequence).

The genes are TRBV5-1 and TRBJ2-2; no firm D call. The CDR3 extends over 14 amino acids. Germline V lookup: CDR1 SGHRS, CDR2 YFSETQ. V shed 0 bases and J shed 1 base, with 4 bases lying between them. Written as DNA, the CDR3 is TGCGCCAGCAGCTTGGTTATGAACACCGGGGAGCTGTTTTTT. Encoded protein: CASSLVMNTGELFF.

This clone was seen a few times. This chain connects TRBV4-2 to TRBJ1-2, with no clear D. Trimming pared 1 base from V and 4 bases from J, leaving 4 bases between. The germline CDR1 and CDR2 sequences are LGHNA and YNFKEQ. The CDR3 is 12 residues long. Written as DNA, the CDR3 is TGTGCCAGCAGCCAAGCCGTCTATGGCTACACCTTC. Protein product: CASSQAVYGYTF.

This clone has just one count. The gene calls are TRBV11-2 and TRBJ2-3; D remains ambiguous. This CDR3 contains 13 residues. CDR1 is SGHAT, CDR2 FQNNGV, per germline. V was clipped by 2 bases and J by 1 base, with 4 bases between them. The chain's CDR3 is CASSLSGTDTQYF. The CDR3 coding sequence is TGTGCCAGCAGCTTATCGGGCACAGATACGCAGTATTTT. Looking up the rest from reference TRBV11-2 and TRBJ2-3 gives the full variable domain: EAGVAQSPRYKIIEKRQSVAFWCNPISGHATLYWYQQILGQGPKLLIQFQNNGVVDDSQLPKDRFSAERLKGVDSTLKIQPAKLEDSAVYLCASSLSGTDTQYFGPGTRLTVL.

The chain uses TRBV7-3 and TRBJ1-5; 9 bases line up with TRBD1. CDR3 length: 16 amino acids. J was trimmed by 3 bases and V by 2 bases; bases with no gene match: 5. Germline lookup yields CDR1 SGHTA and CDR2 FQGTGA. The CDR3 is CASSLCGTGLNQPQHF. The CDR3 region has the DNA TGTGCCAGCAGCTTATGTGGGACAGGGCTCAATCAGCCCCAGCATTTT.

V gene TRBV10-3 combines with J gene TRBJ2-7, with 7 bases matching TRBD2. J was trimmed by 6 bases and V by 1 base; bases with no gene match: 6. CDR1 ENHRY and CDR2 SYGVKD come from the germline V gene. The CDR3 length is 14 residues. The CDR3 is CAISELAGEREQYF. CDR3 DNA: TGTGCCATCAGTGAGTTGGCGGGAGAACGCGAGCAGTACTTC.

This clone was found once. The V call is TRBV5-1, the J call TRBJ2-6; D might be TRBD2 (6 bases). This CDR3 has 14 amino acids. The germline V gene encodes CDR1 SGHRS and CDR2 YFSETQ. Deletions cut 7 bases from V and 0 bases from J, with 8 bases between. The CDR3 is CASGGNSGANVLTF. CDR3 DNA sequence: TGCGCCAGCGGGGGGAACTCTGGGGCCAACGTCCTGACTTTC.

The chain recombines TRBV14 with TRBJ2-4, with 8 bases lining up with TRBD1. The CDR3 spans 17 residues. V shed 4 bases and J 0 bases; nucleotides not matched to a gene: 8. The germline CDR1 and CDR2 sequences are SGHDN and FVKESK. DNA for the CDR3: TGTGCCAGCAGCCGTCTTGGACAGGGCCTAGCCAAAAACATTCAGTACTTC. It specifies CASSRLGQGLAKNIQYF.

This chain uses TRBV19 with TRBJ2-7; TRBD2 might be the D (5 bases). Germline V gene data show CDR1 as LNHDA and CDR2 as SQIVND (reference sequence). This CDR3 spans 12 amino acids. V lost 3 bases and J 6 bases, leaving 9 bases between the germline ends. Here the CDR3 reads CASSIEGGEQYF. The CDR3 DNA reads TGTGCCAGTAGTATTGAGGGCGGCGAGCAGTACTTC.

The rearrangement uses TRBV7-3 and TRBJ2-1, with 11 bases identical to TRBD2. The germline V gene has CDR1 SGHTA and CDR2 FQGTGA. V was pared by 6 bases and J by 7 bases, with 8 bases of the junction left unmatched. CDR3 size: 15 residues. The CDR3 protein is CASSPGTSGANEQFF. The CDR3 nucleotides read TGTGCCAGCAGTCCCGGGACTAGCGGAGCGAATGAGCAGTTCTTC.

The chain joins TRBV9 to TRBJ2-7; D perhaps matches TRBD1 (5 bases). This CDR3 has 14 residues. CDR1 is SGDLS, CDR2 YYNGEE, per germline. The V gene lost 2 bases and the J gene lost 1 base, with 10 bases spanning the gap. The CDR3 DNA reads as TGTGCCAGCAGCGTCCAGGGTGCTTCCTACGAGCAGTACTTC. It specifies CASSVQGASYEQYF.